The 27 T cell receptor beta chains below come from one sample, sequenced in a study of post-analysis software for immune sequencing data. The TCR beta cDNA libraries carried unique molecular identifiers. TCRdb independently ran MiXCR on the PCR reads; one entry per CDR3 protein. The sample includes almost 700,000 distinct CDR3 sequences, around 64% of them seen just once. Overall study results and limits: TRBV5-6, TRBV5-1 and TRBV20-1 belonged to a set of roughly 5 TRBV segments that were more frequent in patients than controls.

Antigens for these TCRs are unknown. The source material was blood. These TCRs come from a girl aged 2-10 years with multiple sclerosis.

The gene calls are TRBV27 and TRBJ2-5; 11 bases agree with TRBD2. The CDR3 sequence is 15 residues long. Germline V gene sequence: CDR1 MNHEY, CDR2 SMNVEV (reference sequence). J lost 3 bases, V lost 5 bases, and 5 bases had no gene match. CDR3 coding DNA: TGTGCCAGCAGTGCGCTAGCGGGGGGTGAAGAGACCCAGTACTTC. Translating it yields CASSALAGGEETQYF.

The rearrangement uses TRBV20-1 and TRBJ2-1; 11 bases line up with TRBD2. The germline CDR1 and CDR2 sequences are DFQATT and SNEGSKA (reference sequence). The CDR3 contains 14 residues. CDR3 DNA sequence: TGCAGCGCCGGGACTAGCGGTAGCTACAATGAGCAGTTCTTC. It specifies CSAGTSGSYNEQFF.

The chain employs TRBV7-3 and TRBJ2-1; D perhaps matches TRBD2 (6 bases). V lost 5 bases and J 0 bases, leaving 14 bases between the germline ends. The CDR3 is 16 residues long. Looked up from germline, CDR1 is SGHTA and CDR2 is FQGTGA. CDR3 protein: CASSPIAVSSYNEQFF. CDR3 DNA sequence: TGTGCCAGCAGCCCGATAGCGGTTAGCTCCTACAATGAGCAGTTCTTC.

The V gene is TRBV7-6, the J gene TRBJ2-1; 8 bases line up with TRBD2. The CDR3 has 18 residues. The V and J ends lost 0 bases and 0 bases, in that order; junction bases with no gene match: 7. Germline V gives CDR1 SGHVS, CDR2 FNYEAQ. CDR3 sequence reads: CASSLASAGAASYNEQFF. For the CDR3, the DNA is TGTGCCAGCAGCTTAGCATCAGCGGGAGCCGCCTCCTACAATGAGCAGTTCTTC. Combining the CDR3 with reference TRBV7-6 and TRBJ2-1 gives the whole variable domain GAGVSQSPRYKVTKRGQDVALRCDPISGHVSLYWYRQALGQGPEFLTYFNYEAQQDKSGLPNDRFSAERPEGSISTLTIQRTEQRDSAMYRCASSLASAGAASYNEQFFGPGTRLTVL.

Concerning this clonotype itself: Sequence at one end of the junction differs from germline and may be a read error. The chain recombines TRBV20-1 with TRBJ2-1, with 11 nucleotides matching TRBD1. The V gene's germline CDR1 is DFQATT and CDR2 SNEGSKA (reference sequence). The CDR3 totals 16 residues. CDR3 in DNA: TGCAGTACTAGAGATCAGGACAGGGGGCAAGTCGAGACCCAGTTCTTC. It yields the protein CSTRDQDRGQVETQFF.

The chain carries TRBV29-1 and TRBJ2-5; 7 positions agree with TRBD1. V was pared by 6 bases and J by 2 bases, with 9 bases of the junction left unmatched. The CDR3 loop spans 14 amino acids. From germline, CDR1 is SQVTM and CDR2 ANQGSEA. The CDR3, as DNA: TGCAGCGTGACAGGGTTGAGGGGACAAGAGACCCAGTACTTC. Translation: CSVTGLRGQETQYF.

This clonotype has a count of ten or more. V and J are TRBV7-9 and TRBJ2-7, with no clear D. The germline V and J ends were trimmed by 5 bases and 0 bases, with 2 bases remaining between them. CDR1 is SEHNR, CDR2 FQNEAQ, per germline (reference sequence). The CDR3 length is 11 residues. The CDR3: CASSDSYEQYF. The CDR3 region has the DNA TGTGCCAGCAGCGACTCCTACGAGCAGTACTTC.

V usage is TRBV29-1 and J usage is TRBJ1-2; D ambiguous. The V end lost 2 bases, the J end lost 0 bases, and 19 bases lay between the germline ends. Germline CDR1 is SQVTM and CDR2 is ANQGSEA. The CDR3 covers 17 residues. CDR3 DNA: TGCAGCGTTGAAAAACGGATGGGCCACACCACTAACTATGGCTACACCTTC. Translated, it gives CSVEKRMGHTTNYGYTF.

This clonotype came up a few times. A junction end diverges from the germline sequence, so it may reflect a read error. This chain uses TRBV5-1 with TRBJ2-5; 10 nucleotides align to TRBD2. The better agreement between TRBJ2-7 and the DNA end casts doubt on the J call. Germline assignment: CDR1 SGHRS and CDR2 YFSETQ. The CDR3 consists of 13 residues. The CDR3 spells CANSLAGGYEQYF. Here the CDR3 DNA reads TGCGCCAACAGCTTAGCGGGAGGTTACGAGCAGTACTTC.

The V and J genes are TRBV5-1 and TRBJ2-1; the match to TRBD2 covers 15 bases. Germline trimming cut 4 bases from V and 5 bases from J; bases unmatched to any gene: 7. CDR1 and CDR2 from the germline V gene are SGHRS and YFSETQ. CDR3 size: 17 residues. CDR3 sequence reads: CASSPGLAGGSDNEQFF. Here the CDR3 DNA reads TGCGCCAGCAGCCCGGGACTAGCGGGAGGATCGGACAATGAGCAGTTCTTC.

The table lists this clonotype with a few counts. The gene calls are TRBV6-2 or TRBV6-3 and TRBJ2-1; 9 nucleotides agree with TRBD1. Losses at the gene ends were 1 base for V and 8 bases for J; bases not matched to a gene: 12. The CDR3 sequence is 17 residues long. Germline values: CDR1 MNHEY, CDR2 SVGEGT. This CDR3 is CASSYFFPGQGHDEQFF. The DNA for the CDR3 is TGTGCCAGCAGTTACTTCTTTCCGGGACAGGGACACGATGAGCAGTTCTTC.

The CDR3 here is CSVQRGANTEAFF. The CDR3 DNA is TGCAGCGTTCAGAGGGGCGCGAACACTGAAGCTTTCTTT. The genes are TRBV29-1 and TRBJ1-1; D is possibly TRBD1 (5 bases). The CDR3 has 13 residues. Trimming took off 5 bases at V and 1 base at J, with 11 bases between the two ends. The V gene's germline CDR1 is SQVTM and CDR2 ANQGSEA.

This clonotype was counted a few times. The V gene is TRBV7-6, the J gene TRBJ2-5, with 8 bases aligning to TRBD2. Germline trimming cut 1 base from V and 0 bases from J; bases unmatched to any gene: 4. Germline V gene lookup returns CDR1 SGHVS and CDR2 FNYEAQ. The CDR3 contains 16 residues. The DNA for the CDR3 is TGTGCCAGCAGCTTAGGGGTAGCGGGGAACCAAGAGACCCAGTACTTC. This gives the protein CASSLGVAGNQETQYF.

This chain connects TRBV12-3 or TRBV12-4 to TRBJ2-3, with D possibly being TRBD2 (6 bases). Trimming took 5 bases from V and 2 from J, leaving 20 bases between them. There are 17 residues in the CDR3. This chain's CDR3 is CASSQPWGERLTDTQYF. The DNA for the CDR3 is TGTGCCAGCAGTCAGCCTTGGGGGGAGAGACTCACAGATACGCAGTATTTT.

The sample holds one count of this clonotype. The chain links TRBV25-1 to TRBJ2-1; TRBD2 is a possible D gene (7 bases). Germline V CDR1 and CDR2: MGHDK, SYGVNS. Trimming took 5 bases from V and 8 from J, leaving 28 bases between them. CDR3 length: 18 residues. In nucleotides, the CDR3 is TGTGCCAGCAGTCTACCTTCTAGGGGGACTATCAAATACGATGAGCAGTTCTTC. This translates into CASSLPSRGTIKYDEQFF.

The chain recombines TRBV7-2 with TRBJ2-5; D unclear. The V end lost 5 bases, the J end lost 7 bases, and 17 bases lay between the germline ends. The CDR3 covers 14 residues. Per the germline V gene, CDR1 is SGHTA and CDR2 is FQGNSA. The CDR3 DNA reads TGTGCCAGCAGCCTAGGGCAGCCGTCAGGGACCCAGTACTTC. This gives the protein CASSLGQPSGTQYF.

The chain is built from TRBV29-1 and TRBJ1-2; 11 nucleotides agree with TRBD1. With V trimmed by 7 bases and J by 4 bases, 8 bases remained unmatched. Germline V lookup: CDR1 SQVTM, CDR2 ANQGSEA. The CDR3 has 14 amino acids. Here the CDR3 DNA reads TGCAGCGCTGGCCCGGACAGGGGGCCCTATGGCTACACCTTC. Encoded protein: CSAGPDRGPYGYTF.

V gene TRBV7-9 combines with J gene TRBJ2-7; 8 nucleotides align to TRBD1. The CDR3 is 14 amino acids. Per the germline V gene, CDR1 is SEHNR and CDR2 is FQNEAQ (reference sequence). With 4 bases clipped from V and 5 bases from J, the junction kept 7 bases outside the gene matches. The CDR3 nucleotides are TGTGCCAGCAGCTCCTGGACAGGGTGGAACGAGCAGTACTTC. It codes for CASSSWTGWNEQYF.

This clonotype was counted a few times. The chain recombines TRBV5-5 with TRBJ2-7; D may match TRBD1 or TRBD2 (5 bases each). CDR1 and CDR2 (germline): SGHKS, YYEKEE (reference sequence). Trimming cost V 1 base and J 2 bases, with 10 bases left between them. The CDR3 spans 14 residues. CDR3 bases: TGTGCCAGCAGCTTGTCGGGGCCAACCTACGAGCAGTACTTC. Translating gives CASSLSGPTYEQYF.

CDR3 in amino acids: CSVEQDHGCTF. CDR3 in DNA: TGCAGCGTTGAGCAGGACCATGGGTGCACCTTC. The chain carries TRBV29-1 and TRBJ1-2; D is unresolved. V was clipped by 3 bases and J by 13 bases, with 15 bases between them. This CDR3 is built from 11 residues. Germline V lookup: CDR1 SQVTM, CDR2 ANQGSEA.

This clonotype has just a few counts. The chain links TRBV12-3 or TRBV12-4 to TRBJ1-1; D possibly corresponds to TRBD1 (5 bases). The CDR3 consists of 13 residues. V was pared by 2 bases and J by 8 bases, with 12 bases between. The CDR3 protein is CASSLLGGPEAFF. CDR3 nucleotides: TGTGCCAGCAGTTTACTTGGGGGACCAGAAGCTTTCTTT.

This clonotype was counted once. The chain combines TRBV12-3 or TRBV12-4 with TRBJ2-5; the match to TRBD1 covers 11 bases. The trim removed 5 bases at V and 9 bases at J, leaving 2 bases unmatched. The CDR3 extends over 12 amino acids. CDR3 sequence: CASSGGQGAQYF. CDR3 nucleotides: TGTGCCAGCAGTGGGGGACAGGGGGCCCAGTACTTC.

The rearrangement uses TRBV25-1 and TRBJ1-1, with D perhaps matching TRBD1 (6 bases). The CDR3 loop spans 12 amino acids. From germline, CDR1 is MGHDK and CDR2 SYGVNS. Trimming pared 2 bases from V and 7 bases from J, leaving 8 bases between. The CDR3 spells CASSEHRDEAFF. CDR3 DNA: TGTGCCAGCAGTGAACACAGGGATGAAGCTTTCTTT.

This rearrangement joins TRBV7-8 to TRBJ2-3; D gene uncertain. From germline, CDR1 is SGHVS and CDR2 FQNEAQ. The V end was cut by 5 bases, the J end by 4 bases, with 25 bases between. The CDR3 is made up of 18 amino acids. The CDR3 nucleotides are TGTGCCAGCAGCCTACGCGTCCCCTCGAGGTTGCTGGCAGATACGCAGTATTTT. This translates into CASSLRVPSRLLADTQYF.

With respect to this clonotype: The junction departs from the called germline gene at one end, perhaps through a read error. The genes are TRBV5-1 and TRBJ2-1, with D maybe TRBD2 (7 bases). The germline V gene encodes CDR1 SGHRS and CDR2 YFSETQ. The CDR3 extends over 15 amino acids. For the CDR3, the DNA is TGTGCCAGCAGCTTAGAGGGGGGGCCCTACAATGAGCAGTTCTTC. Translation: CASSLEGGPYNEQFF. Full variable domain (missing parts from reference TRBV5-1 and TRBJ2-1): KAGVTQTPRYLIKTRGQQVTLSCSPISGHRSVSWYQQTPGQGLQFLFEYFSETQRNKGNFPGRFSGRQFSNSRSEMNVSTLELGDSALYLCASSLEGGPYNEQFFGPGTRLTVL.

This chain uses TRBV12-3 or TRBV12-4 with TRBJ1-1; TRBD1 matches 10 bases. The CDR3 length is 15 residues. The trim removed 3 bases at V and 6 bases at J, leaving 7 bases unmatched. CDR3 DNA sequence: TGTGCCAGCAGTTTTAGGGACAGGGGACGGGCTGAAGCTTTCTTT. Its translation: CASSFRDRGRAEAFF.

This clonotype was seen more than once but under ten times. This chain uses TRBV10-3 with TRBJ2-1, with D possibly matching TRBD2 (6 bases). The CDR3 contains 12 residues. The germline V and J ends were trimmed by 4 bases and 5 bases, with 6 bases remaining between them. From germline, CDR1 is ENHRY and CDR2 SYGVKD. In DNA, the CDR3 is TGTGCCATCAGTGCGGGGGACAATGAGCAGTTCTTC. This gives the protein CAISAGDNEQFF.